The present TCR beta chain was sequenced within a study of T cells in narcolepsy. CDR1 and CDR2 from the germline V gene are MNHEY and SVGAGI. The CDR3 spans 15 residues. The V end was cut by 0 bases, the J end by 8 bases, with 13 bases between. The assay was immunoSEQ multiplex PCR, and TCRdb's table has in-frame clones only and misses some. The data contain roughly 8,100 clones, more than 55% of them seen just once; the ten biggest clones take up about a fifth. In regard to this clone: Its antigen is unknown.

Findings and caveats of the study: Same-patient CSF and blood CD4+ T cell clonotypes included HCRT-specific and TRIB2-specific autoreactive ones. Blood of same and different patients, but not healthy controls, reportedly held recurring autoreactive clonotypes.

Specimen: CD45RA- memory CD8+ T cells from PBMCs. The rearrangement uses TRBV6-5 and TRBJ1-4; no clear D. The source of this sequence is a human donor with narcolepsy. For the CDR3, the DNA is TGTGCCAGCAGTTACTCTCCCGACCGTTCCGAAAAACTGTTTTTT. Translating it yields CASSYSPDRSEKLFF.